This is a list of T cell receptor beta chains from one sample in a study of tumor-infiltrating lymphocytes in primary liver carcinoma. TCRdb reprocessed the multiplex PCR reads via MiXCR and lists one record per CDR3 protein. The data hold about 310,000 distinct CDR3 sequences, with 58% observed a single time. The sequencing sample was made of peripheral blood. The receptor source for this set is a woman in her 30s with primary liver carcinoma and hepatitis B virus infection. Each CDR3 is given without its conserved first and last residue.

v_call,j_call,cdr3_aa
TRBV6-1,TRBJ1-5,ASESGNQPQH
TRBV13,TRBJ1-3,ASSPIGGGQRGNTIY
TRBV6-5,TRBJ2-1,ASSYSGNRVGNEQF
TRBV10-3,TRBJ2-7,TIRAMGTTYEQY
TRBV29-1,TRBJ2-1,SVRTQLNNEQF
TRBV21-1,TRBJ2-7,ASSRGGSTYEQY
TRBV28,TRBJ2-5,ASSSRRGKVEETQY
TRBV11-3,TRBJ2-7,ASSSGGVYKEQY
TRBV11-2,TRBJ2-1,AGSLDLRIPVNEQF
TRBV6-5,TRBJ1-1,ASSQGHTGKAEAF
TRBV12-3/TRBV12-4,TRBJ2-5,ASSLTGGGETQY
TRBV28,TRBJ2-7,ASSWGRNSYEQY
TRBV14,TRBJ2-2,ASRVSGTNTRELF
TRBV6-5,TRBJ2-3,ASRMDLWGADTLY
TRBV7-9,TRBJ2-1,VSSLGGQTSGRAIGQF
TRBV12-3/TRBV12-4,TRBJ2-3,ASKGEARIDTQY
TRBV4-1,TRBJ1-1,ASRNTQGDPEAF
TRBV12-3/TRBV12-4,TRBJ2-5,ASSLMPGSQGETHY
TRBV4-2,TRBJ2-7,ASSQGDGPHYEQY
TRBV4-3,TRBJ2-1,VNSQYAGSSYNEQF
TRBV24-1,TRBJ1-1,ATSGGTNTEAF
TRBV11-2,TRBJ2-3,ASSLGTYPSTDTRY
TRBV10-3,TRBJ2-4,AISESGQGAVAKNIQY
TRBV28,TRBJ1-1,ASSSSTRGAEAF
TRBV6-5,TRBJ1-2,TSSVDSNYYGYT
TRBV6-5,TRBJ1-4,TSSYGTATNEKLF
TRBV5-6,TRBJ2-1,VSSMEAGRTYNEQF
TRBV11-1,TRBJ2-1,ASSLVGSGSLNKQF
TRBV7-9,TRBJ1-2,VSSLAAALDGYT
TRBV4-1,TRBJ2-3,ASSALGTSSTDTQY
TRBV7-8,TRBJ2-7,ASSLPPGLVYEQY
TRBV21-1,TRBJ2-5,ASTHRVVGETQY
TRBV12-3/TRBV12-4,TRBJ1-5,ASSDRPSWGQPQH
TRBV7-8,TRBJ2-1,ASILGTSIYNEQF
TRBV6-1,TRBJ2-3,ASTSSILQGKSQY
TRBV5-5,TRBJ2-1,ASSRGDRESSYNEQF
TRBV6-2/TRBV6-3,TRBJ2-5,ASSYPGLAGETQY
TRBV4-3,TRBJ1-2,ASSTELGIYGYT
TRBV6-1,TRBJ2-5,ASRDRVSETQY
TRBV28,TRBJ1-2,ASSLRISGYT
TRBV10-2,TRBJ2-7,ASRSGPREGEQY
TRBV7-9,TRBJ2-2,ASSRGTGANTGEPF
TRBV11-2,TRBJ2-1,VCSLGLSAVNEQF
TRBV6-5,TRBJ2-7,ASRLGLAFYEQY
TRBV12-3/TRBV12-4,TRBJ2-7,VSSLGSVRSAYEQY
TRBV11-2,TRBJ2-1,TSSLVWDNEQF
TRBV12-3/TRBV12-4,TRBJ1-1,ASSRALNTEAF
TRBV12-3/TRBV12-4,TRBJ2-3,ASRSGTGGVTDTQY
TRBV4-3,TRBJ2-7,PRSPTSGSYEQY
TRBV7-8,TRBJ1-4,ASSSSGYEKLF
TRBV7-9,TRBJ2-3,ASSLGNIGSSTDTQY
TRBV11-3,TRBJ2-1,ASSFSSARSGMINEHF
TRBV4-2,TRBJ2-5,VSSQAFLGEETQY
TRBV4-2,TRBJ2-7,ASSPGQSPSYEQH
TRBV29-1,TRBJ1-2,SVEGLGQGRDYGYT
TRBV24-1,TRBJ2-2,ATSDWGGPTGELF
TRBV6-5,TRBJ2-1,ASRTPTAGKQF